This passage covers 11 T cell receptor beta chains from one sample sequenced in a study of cytomegalovirus exposure and HLA in healthy donors. The PCR employed 60 Vbeta primers together with 13 Jbeta primers. Clones were sequenced by immunoSEQ multiplex PCR, and TCRdb holds only the in-frame ones, with some missing. The top ten hold about 5% of the sample, which has about 88,000 clones, roughly 71% seen once. The sample was PBMCs. The receptors stem from a woman between 40 and 50 years old in good health and CMV-seronegative.

The chain has TRBV20-1 and TRBJ1-1, with D possibly being TRBD1 (6 bases). This CDR3 is built from 11 residues. Trimming left V 3 bases short and J 10 bases short, with 12 bases between. The germline V gene encodes CDR1 DFQATT and CDR2 SNEGSKA (reference sequence). CDR3: CSARGTGPAFF. The CDR3 DNA reads TGCAGTGCTAGGGGCACAGGGCCAGCTTTCTTT.

The V gene is TRBV9, the J gene TRBJ2-5; a weak D match, TRBD2 (7 bases). Looked up from germline, CDR1 is SGDLS and CDR2 is YYNGEE. Trimming left V 0 bases short and J 1 base short, with 10 bases between. This CDR3 contains 15 residues. This CDR3 is CASSVDGGLQETQYF. The CDR3 DNA is TGTGCCAGCAGCGTAGACGGGGGGCTCCAAGAGACCCAGTACTTC.

A single count supports this clone. The chain employs TRBV4-3 and TRBJ1-1, with a possible D match to TRBD1 (6 bases). The V and J ends lost 1 base and 1 base respectively, with 10 bases between them. The CDR3 extends over 15 amino acids. Germline values: CDR1 LGHNA, CDR2 YSLEER. The CDR3 DNA sequence: TGCGCCAGCAGCCAAGTTTTCAGGGGGAACACTGAAGCTTTCTTT. As protein: CASSQVFRGNTEAFF.

This chain links TRBV18 with TRBJ2-5, with 10 bases lining up with TRBD2. Losses at the gene ends were 6 bases for V and 3 bases for J; bases not matched to a gene: 7. The CDR3 is 15 amino acids. Germline V gives CDR1 KGHSH, CDR2 LQKENI. CDR3 sequence: CASSSGLAMEETQYF. The CDR3 bases are TGTGCCAGCTCCTCGGGACTAGCGATGGAAGAGACCCAGTACTTC.

The chain is built from TRBV6-1 and TRBJ1-1, with D possibly matching TRBD1 (6 bases). Germline assignment: CDR1 MNHNS and CDR2 SASEGT. Deletions cut 6 bases from V and 0 bases from J, with 11 bases between. This CDR3 is built from 14 residues. CDR3 nucleotide sequence: TGTGCCAGCAGGGCTAGGGGGTTGAACACTGAAGCTTTCTTT. Translating it yields CASRARGLNTEAFF.

The chain couples TRBV19 to TRBJ2-7, with 12 bases fitting TRBD2. Per germline, CDR1 LNHDA and CDR2 SQIVND (reference sequence). The CDR3 has 16 amino acids. V gave up 3 bases and J gave up 2 bases; unmatched junction bases: 5. DNA for the CDR3: TGTGCCAGTAGTATTTCTAGCGGGGGGGCACCCTACGAGCAGTACTTC. Protein: CASSISSGGAPYEQYF.

The chain employs TRBV19 and TRBJ1-5, with 9 bases fitting TRBD1. CDR3 size: 14 residues. V trimming: 5 bases; J trimming: 7 bases; junction bases outside the gene matches: 6. From germline, CDR1 is LNHDA and CDR2 SQIVND (reference sequence). The chain's CDR3 is CASSVGQGNQPQHF. The CDR3 DNA is TGTGCCAGTAGTGTGGGACAGGGTAACCAGCCCCAGCATTTT.

The chain is built from TRBV10-3 and TRBJ2-3; 10 bases match TRBD2. This CDR3 has 16 amino acids. Germline V lookup: CDR1 ENHRY, CDR2 SYGVKD. Germline trimming cut 4 bases from V and 4 bases from J; bases unmatched to any gene: 8. The CDR3 protein is CAISAPEAGGPDTQYF. CDR3 bases: TGTGCCATCAGTGCGCCGGAAGCGGGGGGGCCAGATACGCAGTATTTT.

This chain connects TRBV4-1 to TRBJ2-3; possibly TRBD2 for D (6 bases). The germline V gene encodes CDR1 MGHRA and CDR2 YSYEKL. Trimming stripped 7 bases from V and 2 bases from J, with 13 bases between. The CDR3 spans 14 residues. This CDR3 is CASKGLALTDTQYF. Here the CDR3 DNA reads TGCGCCAGCAAGGGGCTAGCGCTCACAGATACGCAGTATTTT.

The V gene is TRBV7-9, the J gene TRBJ1-1, with D perhaps matching TRBD1 (5 bases). This CDR3 spans 15 amino acids. Trimming pared 1 base from V and 5 bases from J, leaving 14 bases between. Germline CDR1 is SEHNR and CDR2 is FQNEAQ (reference sequence). In DNA, the CDR3 is TGTGCCAGCAGCTTAGGATCGGGGGAACGGACTGAAGCTTTCTTT. Protein: CASSLGSGERTEAFF.

This chain uses TRBV5-4 with TRBJ2-5; a possible D gene is TRBD1 (5 bases). CDR3 length: 13 residues. With 0 bases removed from V and 6 bases from J, the gap between germline ends came to 9 bases. Germline V gene sequence: CDR1 SGHNT, CDR2 YYREEE (reference sequence). The CDR3, as DNA: TGTGCCAGCAGCTTGGGACAGTTCAAGACCCAGTACTTC. Encoded protein: CASSLGQFKTQYF.